Presented here are 26 T cell receptor beta chains from one specimen sequenced in a study of blood T cell repertoires in COVID-19. The method was immunoSEQ multiplex PCR; TCRdb's version includes in-frame clones alone and lacks a portion of them. The sample consists of fewer than 400,000 clones, around 85% of them appearing once. Material: PBMCs or T cells enriched from blood (not recorded which). Receptors originate from a young woman who had been exposed to COVID-19.

This sequence joins TRBV30 and TRBJ1-6, with unresolved D. Germline V lookup: CDR1 GTSNPN, CDR2 SVGIG (reference sequence). This CDR3 spans 12 amino acids. The V end lost 2 bases, the J end lost 11 bases, and 10 bases lay between the germline ends. The CDR3 reads CAWSQSWPPLHF. The DNA for the CDR3 is TGTGCCTGGAGTCAATCGTGGCCACCCCTCCACTTT. The variable domain in full, with the rest retrieved from reference TRBV30 and TRBJ1-6, is SQTIHQWPATLVQPVGSPLSLECTVEGTSNPNLYWYRQAAGRGLQLLFYSVGIGQISSEVPQNLSASRPQDRQFILSSKKLLLSDSGFYLCAWSQSWPPLHFGNGTRLTVT.

V is TRBV28 and J is TRBJ1-4; D not resolved. The V gene's germline CDR1 is MDHEN and CDR2 SYDVKM. Trimming stripped 5 bases from V and 8 bases from J, with 9 bases between. The CDR3 contains 12 residues. The CDR3 protein is CASSPRTEKLFF. In DNA, the CDR3 is TGTGCCAGCAGTCCTCGTACAGAAAAACTGTTTTTT. The full variable domain, its missing parts supplied by reference TRBV28 and TRBJ1-4, is DVKVTQSSRYLVKRTGEKVFLECVQDMDHENMFWYRQDPGLGLRLIYFSYDVKMKEKGDIPEGYSVSREKKERFSLILESASTNQTSMYLCASSPRTEKLFFGSGTQLSVL.

This clone was seen only once. J is TRBJ2-1 and V is TRBV30; no clear D. Germline values: CDR1 GTSNPN, CDR2 SVGIG (reference sequence). V was cut by 1 base and J by 3 bases, with 10 bases left in between. The CDR3 loop spans 14 amino acids. The CDR3 DNA reads as TGTGCCTGGAGTGGCGGCGGCAACTACAATGAGCAGTTCTTC. Protein sequence: CAWSGGGNYNEQFF.

The J gene is TRBJ2-1, the V gene TRBV3-1 (or the pseudogene TRBV3-2), with a tentative D call TRBD2 (7 bases). Trimming removed 2 bases from V and 7 bases from J, with 12 bases in between. This CDR3 contains 14 residues. Germline V gene sequence: CDR1 LGHDT, CDR2 YNNKEL (reference sequence). CDR3 DNA: TGTGCCAGCAGCCAAAAGGGAGGGGGTAATGAGCAGTTCTTC. Amino acids: CASSQKGGGNEQFF.

This clone was counted a single time. For the CDR3, the DNA is TGTGCCAGCAGCATAGGACAGAATCTATACTCTGGAAACACCATATATTTT. Translating gives CASSIGQNLYSGNTIYF. The chain uses TRBV5-6 and TRBJ1-3, with D possibly TRBD1 on 6 matching bases. The CDR3 has 17 residues. V lost 4 bases and J 0 bases, leaving 17 bases between the germline ends. Germline V gives CDR1 SGHDT, CDR2 YYEEEE.

The chain couples TRBV9 to TRBJ2-7; no reliable D call. Looked up from germline, CDR1 is SGDLS and CDR2 is YYNGEE. The V end lost 3 bases, the J end lost 5 bases, and 12 bases lay between the germline ends. The CDR3 sequence is 13 residues long. The CDR3 DNA sequence: TGTGCCAGCAGCGCGAGAGCGAACGACGAGCAGTACTTC. This gives the protein CASSARANDEQYF.

This clone showed up just a few times. The chain carries TRBV10-3 and TRBJ2-4; a possible D gene is TRBD2 (6 bases). There are 15 residues in the CDR3. Deletions cut 6 bases from V and 8 bases from J, with 20 bases between. Germline CDR1 reads ENHRY; CDR2 reads SYGVKD. CDR3 amino acids: CAISLGDFRWDIQYF. The CDR3, as DNA: TGTGCCATCAGCTTGGGGGACTTCCGATGGGACATTCAGTACTTC.

With respect to this clone: Other DNA sequences in this specimen translate into the identical CDR3. This chain joins TRBV6-5 and TRBJ1-2, with unresolved D. Germline V gene lookup returns CDR1 MNHEY and CDR2 SVGAGI. The CDR3 runs to 13 residues. Trimming stripped 0 bases from V and 1 base from J, with 3 bases between. CDR3 DNA: TGTGCCAGCAGTTACTCCGTTAACTATGGCTACACCTTC. Amino acids: CASSYSVNYGYTF.

This chain uses TRBV19 with TRBJ1-2, with TRBD1 matching over 7 bases. Germline lookup yields CDR1 LNHDA and CDR2 SQIVND (reference sequence). The CDR3 extends over 13 amino acids. Losses at the gene ends were 7 bases for V and 8 bases for J; bases not matched to a gene: 10. CDR3 in amino acids: CASTPRTGRGYTF. The CDR3 bases are TGTGCCAGTACCCCTCGGACAGGAAGAGGCTACACCTTC.

The chain links TRBV7-9 to TRBJ2-3, with a tentative D call TRBD2 (5 bases). From germline, CDR1 is SEHNR and CDR2 FQNEAQ (reference sequence). Trimming left V 1 base short and J 2 bases short, with 7 bases between. This CDR3 is 14 amino acids long. The CDR3 sequence: CASSLDGDTDTQYF. The CDR3 coding sequence is TGTGCCAGCAGCTTAGACGGGGACACAGATACGCAGTATTTT.

V gene TRBV19 combines with J gene TRBJ2-1, with D perhaps TRBD2 (6 bases). This CDR3 has 17 residues. Looked up from germline, CDR1 is LNHDA and CDR2 is SQIVND (reference sequence). The V end lost 3 bases, the J end lost 3 bases, and 18 bases lay between the germline ends. The CDR3 DNA is TGTGCCAGTAGTATGAGGGCCCGGGAGTGGAACTACAATGAGCAGTTCTTC. It translates to CASSMRAREWNYNEQFF.

The chain links TRBV1 to TRBJ1-1. TRBV1 is described as a pseudogene. CDR3 length equals 14 residues. The CDR3 DNA is TGCACCAGCAGCCTGAAACCCGGGAACACTGAAGCTTTCTTT. Protein sequence: CTSSLKPGNTEAFF.

V and J are TRBV12-3 or TRBV12-4 and TRBJ2-7, with a possible D match to TRBD1 (6 bases). V was shortened by 8 bases and J by 8 bases, with 13 bases between the two germline ends. The CDR3 contains 11 residues. DNA of the CDR3: TGTGCCAGCGGTCGCAGGGGACAGCAGTACTTC. Protein: CASGRRGQQYF.

The chain joins TRBV11-1 to TRBJ1-4; D unresolved. CDR1 and CDR2 (germline): SGHAT, FQDESV (reference sequence). V was trimmed by 0 bases and J by 7 bases, leaving 12 bases between them. The CDR3 loop spans 15 amino acids. The CDR3 region has the DNA TGTGCCAGCAGCTTAGCGGCCTCTACGGGTGAAAAACTGTTTTTT. This encodes CASSLAASTGEKLFF.

The V call is TRBV19, the J call TRBJ1-1, with a weak D call TRBD1 (6 bases). The CDR3 is made up of 15 amino acids. The germline V and J ends were trimmed by 4 bases and 4 bases, with 16 bases remaining between them. Germline CDR1 is LNHDA and CDR2 is SQIVND (reference sequence). The DNA of the CDR3 is TGTGCCAGTAGTACTTCAGGGGTCGCGGGCACTGAAGCTTTCTTT. It is translated as CASSTSGVAGTEAFF. The entire variable domain, with the rest obtained from reference TRBV19 and TRBJ1-1, is as follows: DGGITQSPKYLFRKEGQNVTLSCEQNLNHDAMYWYRQDPGQGLRLIYYSQIVNDFQKGDIAEGYSVSREKKESFPLTVTSAQKNPTAFYLCASSTSGVAGTEAFFGQGTRLTVV.

J is TRBJ1-5 and V is TRBV24-1; 7 bases are shared with TRBD1. Germline V gives CDR1 KGHDR, CDR2 SFDVKD. With 4 bases clipped from V and 5 bases from J, the junction kept 10 bases outside the gene matches. This CDR3 spans 16 amino acids. CDR3 protein: CATSDTGQFIDQPQHF. The DNA for the CDR3 is TGTGCCACCAGTGACACGGGACAGTTTATAGATCAGCCCCAGCATTTT.

The chain links TRBV4-1 to TRBJ2-7, with TRBD1 matching over 7 bases. V was clipped by 1 base and J by 3 bases; unmatched bases: 6. The CDR3 runs to 15 residues. The germline CDR1 and CDR2 sequences are MGHRA and YSYEKL. The CDR3 DNA is TGCGCCAGCAGCCAAGCCCTGGGACAGTTCTACGAGCAGTACTTC. The encoded protein is CASSQALGQFYEQYF.

The CDR3 loop is CASSPQDATNEKLFF. DNA for the CDR3: TGTGCCAGCTCACCGCAGGATGCAACTAATGAAAAACTGTTTTTT. The chain combines TRBV18 with TRBJ1-4; D remains ambiguous. Germline assignment: CDR1 KGHSH and CDR2 LQKENI. Trimming stripped 3 bases from V and 0 bases from J, with 8 bases between. The CDR3 has 15 amino acids.

This clone was picked up one time. This rearrangement joins TRBV6-5 to TRBJ1-2; TRBD1 matches at 9 bases. CDR1 is MNHEY, CDR2 SVGAGI, per germline. J was trimmed by 2 bases and V by 2 bases; bases with no gene match: 3. The CDR3 covers 15 residues. The CDR3 sequence is CASSYATGGNYGYTF. Written as DNA, the CDR3 is TGTGCCAGCAGTTACGCGACAGGGGGGAACTATGGCTACACCTTC.

The J gene is TRBJ2-1, the V gene TRBV2; TRBD2 matches 9 bases. CDR3 length: 17 amino acids. Trimming cost V 2 bases and J 5 bases; bases outside gene matches: 10. Per the germline V gene, CDR1 is SNHLY and CDR2 is FYNNEI. The CDR3 is CASSERIAGDPNNEQFF. DNA of the CDR3: TGTGCCAGCAGTGAAAGGATAGCGGGGGACCCTAACAATGAGCAGTTCTTC. Using reference TRBV2 and TRBJ2-1 for the parts outside the CDR3, the full variable domain is EPEVTQTPSHQVTQMGQEVILRCVPISNHLYFYWYRQILGQKVEFLVSFYNNEISEKSEIFDDQFSVERPDGSNFTLKIRSTKLEDSAMYFCASSERIAGDPNNEQFFGPGTRLTVL.

The chain is built from TRBV19 and TRBJ1-2; D remains ambiguous. CDR1 and CDR2 from the germline V gene are LNHDA and SQIVND (reference sequence). This CDR3 region has 15 residues. V was shortened by 2 bases and J by 8 bases, with 18 bases between the two germline ends. The chain's CDR3 is CASSIRDKALKGYTF. In DNA form, the CDR3 reads TGTGCCAGTAGTATACGCGACAAAGCCCTAAAGGGCTACACCTTC.

This chain connects TRBV5-4 to TRBJ2-3, with D maybe TRBD2 (6 bases). The CDR3 has 14 residues. Germline V CDR1 and CDR2: SGHNT, YYREEE (reference sequence). Trimming shortened V by 7 bases and J by 0 bases, and 12 bases separated the two germline ends. The CDR3 here is CASGGTASTDTQYF. The CDR3 DNA reads as TGTGCCAGCGGCGGGACTGCTAGCACAGATACGCAGTATTTT. The entire variable domain, with the rest obtained from reference TRBV5-4 and TRBJ2-3, is as follows: ETGVTQSPTHLIKTRGQQVTLRCSSQSGHNTVSWYQQALGQGPQFIFQYYREEENGRGNFPPRFSGLQFPNYSSELNVNALELDDSALYLCASGGTASTDTQYFGPGTRLTVL.

The J gene is TRBJ2-4, the V gene TRBV5-6; 7 nucleotides agree with TRBD1. This CDR3 region has 15 residues. CDR1 and CDR2 (germline): SGHDT, YYEEEE. Trimming cost V 0 bases and J 9 bases; bases outside gene matches: 9. In DNA, the CDR3 is TGTGCCAGCAGCTTGGAAAGGGGGCCCTATGTCATTCAGTACTTC. Translated, it gives CASSLERGPYVIQYF. Full variable domain (rest looked up from reference TRBV5-6 and TRBJ2-4): DAGVTQSPTHLIKTRGQQVTLRCSPKSGHDTVSWYQQALGQGPQFIFQYYEEEERQRGNFPDRFSGHQFPNYSSELNVNALLLGDSALYLCASSLERGPYVIQYFGAGTRLSVL.

The rearrangement links TRBV11-2 to TRBJ1-5; TRBD1 is a possible D gene (6 bases). The V end lost 5 bases, the J end lost 7 bases, and 18 bases lay between the germline ends. Germline V gives CDR1 SGHAT, CDR2 FQNNGV. The CDR3 runs 15 residues. Written as DNA, the CDR3 is TGTGCCAGCAGCCGAGGGGGGGGGCAGAGACAGCCCCAGCATTTT. Protein sequence: CASSRGGGQRQPQHF.

V and J are TRBV12-3 or TRBV12-4 and TRBJ1-6; D gene unclear. Trimming shortened V by 2 bases and J by 6 bases, and 5 bases separated the two germline ends. The CDR3 has 13 amino acids. The CDR3 DNA sequence: TGTGCCAGCAGTTTAAGCGGTAATTCACCCCTCCACTTT. Its translation: CASSLSGNSPLHF.

The chain uses TRBV11-2 and TRBJ2-7; tentatively, D is TRBD1 (6 bases). Germline CDR1 reads SGHAT; CDR2 reads FQNNGV. Trimming took 5 bases from V and 0 from J, leaving 11 bases between them. This CDR3 has 14 amino acids. The CDR3 reads CASSVGTPSYEQYF. Here the CDR3 DNA reads TGTGCCAGCAGCGTCGGGACACCCTCCTACGAGCAGTACTTC.